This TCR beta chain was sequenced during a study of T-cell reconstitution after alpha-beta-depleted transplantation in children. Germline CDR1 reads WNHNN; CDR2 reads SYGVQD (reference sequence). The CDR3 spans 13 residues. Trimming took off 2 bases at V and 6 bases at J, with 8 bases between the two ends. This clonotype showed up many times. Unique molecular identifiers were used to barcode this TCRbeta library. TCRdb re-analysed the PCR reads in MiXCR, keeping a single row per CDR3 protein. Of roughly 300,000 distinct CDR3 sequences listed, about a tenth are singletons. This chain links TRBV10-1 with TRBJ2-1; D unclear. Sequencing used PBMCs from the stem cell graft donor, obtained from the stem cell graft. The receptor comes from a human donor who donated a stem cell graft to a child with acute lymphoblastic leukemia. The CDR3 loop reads CASSENPINEQFF. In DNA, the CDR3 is TGCGCCAGCAGTGAGAACCCGATCAATGAGCAGTTCTTC.